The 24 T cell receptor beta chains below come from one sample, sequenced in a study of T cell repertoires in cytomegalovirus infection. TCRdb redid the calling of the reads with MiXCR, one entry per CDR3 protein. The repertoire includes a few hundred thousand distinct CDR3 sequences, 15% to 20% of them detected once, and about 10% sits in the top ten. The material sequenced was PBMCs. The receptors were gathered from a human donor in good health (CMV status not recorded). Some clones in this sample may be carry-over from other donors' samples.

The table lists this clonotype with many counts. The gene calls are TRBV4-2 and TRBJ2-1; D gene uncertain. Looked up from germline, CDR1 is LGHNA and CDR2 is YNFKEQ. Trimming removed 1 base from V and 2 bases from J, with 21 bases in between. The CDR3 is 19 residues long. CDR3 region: CASSQVFSERGSAYNEQFF. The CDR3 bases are TGTGCCAGCAGCCAAGTCTTCTCGGAGCGCGGATCGGCCTACAATGAGCAGTTCTTC.

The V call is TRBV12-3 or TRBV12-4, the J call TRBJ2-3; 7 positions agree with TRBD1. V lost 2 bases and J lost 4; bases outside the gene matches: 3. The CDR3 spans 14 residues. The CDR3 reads CASSLRGHADTQYF. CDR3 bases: TGTGCCAGCAGTTTAAGGGGGCATGCAGATACGCAGTATTTT.

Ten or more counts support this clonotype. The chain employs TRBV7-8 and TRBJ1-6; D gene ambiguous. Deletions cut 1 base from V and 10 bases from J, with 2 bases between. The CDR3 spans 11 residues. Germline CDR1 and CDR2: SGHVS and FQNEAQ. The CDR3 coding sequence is TGTGCCAGCAGCTTAGACTCACCCCTCCACTTT. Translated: CASSLDSPLHF.

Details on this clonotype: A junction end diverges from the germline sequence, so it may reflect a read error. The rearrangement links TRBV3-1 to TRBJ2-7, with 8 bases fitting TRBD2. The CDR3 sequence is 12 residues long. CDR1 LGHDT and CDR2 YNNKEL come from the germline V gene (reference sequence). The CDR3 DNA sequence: TGTGCCAGCAGCCCCCCTAGCGGGCGGCGCGACTTC. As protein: CASSPPSGRRDF.

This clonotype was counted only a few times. The CDR3 sequence is CASSTGAPPEQFF. CDR3 bases: TGTGCCAGCAGTACAGGGGCCCCTCCTGAGCAGTTCTTC. The J gene is TRBJ2-1, the V gene TRBV6-2 or TRBV6-3, with 7 bases that match TRBD1. This CDR3 has 13 amino acids. Germline V gene sequence: CDR1 MNHEY, CDR2 SVGEGT. The trim removed 5 bases at V and 9 bases at J, leaving 7 bases unmatched.

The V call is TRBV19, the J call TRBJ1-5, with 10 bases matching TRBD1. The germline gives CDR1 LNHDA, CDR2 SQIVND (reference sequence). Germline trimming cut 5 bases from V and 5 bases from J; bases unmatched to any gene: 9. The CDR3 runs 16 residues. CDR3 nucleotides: TGTGCCAGTAGTCCGATAGGGACAGGGGTGGATCAGCCCCAGCATTTT. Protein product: CASSPIGTGVDQPQHF. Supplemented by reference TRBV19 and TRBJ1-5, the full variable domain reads DGGITQSPKYLFRKEGQNVTLSCEQNLNHDAMYWYRQDPGQGLRLIYYSQIVNDFQKGDIAEGYSVSREKKESFPLTVTSAQKNPTAFYLCASSPIGTGVDQPQHFGDGTRLSIL.

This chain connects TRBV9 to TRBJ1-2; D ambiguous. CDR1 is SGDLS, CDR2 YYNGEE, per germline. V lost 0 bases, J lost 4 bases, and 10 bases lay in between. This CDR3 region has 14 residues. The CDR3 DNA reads TGTGCCAGCAGCGTAGAAATCGAGCCCTATGGCTACACCTTC. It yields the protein CASSVEIEPYGYTF.

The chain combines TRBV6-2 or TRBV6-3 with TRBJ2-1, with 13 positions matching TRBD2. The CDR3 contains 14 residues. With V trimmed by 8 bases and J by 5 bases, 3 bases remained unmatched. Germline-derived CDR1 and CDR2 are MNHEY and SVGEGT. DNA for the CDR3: TGTGCCAGCGGACTAGCGGGAGTAGACAATGAGCAGTTCTTC. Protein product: CASGLAGVDNEQFF.

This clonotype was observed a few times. The CDR3 sequence is CASSLYRVKVYGYTF. The CDR3 DNA sequence: TGTGCCAGCAGTCTATACAGGGTTAAGGTATACGGCTACACCTTC. The rearrangement uses TRBV6-1 and TRBJ1-2; D perhaps matches TRBD1 (6 bases). Trimming left V 5 bases short and J 8 bases short, with 21 bases between. CDR1 MNHNS and CDR2 SASEGT come from the germline V gene. The CDR3 is 15 amino acids.

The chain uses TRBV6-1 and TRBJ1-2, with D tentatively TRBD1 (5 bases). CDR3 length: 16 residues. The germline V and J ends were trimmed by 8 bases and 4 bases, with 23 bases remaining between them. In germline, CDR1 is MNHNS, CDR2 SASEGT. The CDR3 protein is CASPENPGPLVYGYTF. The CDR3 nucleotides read TGTGCCAGCCCCGAAAATCCGGGACCCCTTGTCTATGGCTACACCTTC.

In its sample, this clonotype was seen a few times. The CDR3 region has the DNA TGCAGCGTTGACGGGGGGGGCAATGAGCAGTTCTTC. Its protein is CSVDGGGNEQFF. V and J are TRBV29-1 and TRBJ2-1, with TRBD2 identical over 8 bases. Germline trimming cut 3 bases from V and 6 bases from J; bases unmatched to any gene: 1. The CDR3 is made up of 12 amino acids. Germline lookup yields CDR1 SQVTM and CDR2 ANQGSEA.

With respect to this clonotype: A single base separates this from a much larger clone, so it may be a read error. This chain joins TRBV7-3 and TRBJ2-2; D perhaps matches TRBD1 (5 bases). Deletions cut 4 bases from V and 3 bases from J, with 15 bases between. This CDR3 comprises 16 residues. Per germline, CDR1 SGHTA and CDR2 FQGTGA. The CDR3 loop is CASSYSTVVDTGELFF. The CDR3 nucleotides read TGTGCCAGCAGCTACTCGACAGTGGTGGACACCGGGGAGCTGTTTTTT.

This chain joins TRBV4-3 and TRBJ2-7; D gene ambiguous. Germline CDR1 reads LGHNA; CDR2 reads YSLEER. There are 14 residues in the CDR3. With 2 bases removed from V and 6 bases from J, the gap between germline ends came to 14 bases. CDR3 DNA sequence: TGCGCCAGCAGCCAATTACCCTTCCTACGCGAGCAGTACTTC. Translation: CASSQLPFLREQYF.

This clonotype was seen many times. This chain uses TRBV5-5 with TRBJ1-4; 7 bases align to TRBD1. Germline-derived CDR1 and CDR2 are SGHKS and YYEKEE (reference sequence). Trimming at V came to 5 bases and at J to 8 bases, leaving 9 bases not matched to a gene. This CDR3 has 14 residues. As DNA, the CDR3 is TGTGCCAGCAGGTGGACAGGCCCGGGGGAAAAACTGTTTTTT. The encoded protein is CASRWTGPGEKLFF.

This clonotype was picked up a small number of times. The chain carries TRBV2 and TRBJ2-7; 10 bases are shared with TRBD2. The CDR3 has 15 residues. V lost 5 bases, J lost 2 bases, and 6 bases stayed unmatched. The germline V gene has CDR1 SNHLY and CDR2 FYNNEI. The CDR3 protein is CASSRSGRATYEQYF. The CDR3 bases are TGTGCCAGCAGTCGGAGCGGGAGGGCCACCTACGAGCAGTACTTC.

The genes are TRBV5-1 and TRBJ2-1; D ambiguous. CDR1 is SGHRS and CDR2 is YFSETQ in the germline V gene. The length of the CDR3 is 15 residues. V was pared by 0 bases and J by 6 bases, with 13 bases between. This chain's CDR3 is CASSLDRASPNEQFF. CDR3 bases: TGCGCCAGCAGCTTGGATCGAGCGTCCCCCAATGAGCAGTTCTTC.

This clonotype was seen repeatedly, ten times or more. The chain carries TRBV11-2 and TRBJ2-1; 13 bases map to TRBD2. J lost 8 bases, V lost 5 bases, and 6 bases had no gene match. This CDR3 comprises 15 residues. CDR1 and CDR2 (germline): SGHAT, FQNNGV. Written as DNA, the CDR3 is TGTGCCAGCAGCCTATGGACTAGCGGGAGCTATGAGCAGTTCTTC. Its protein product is CASSLWTSGSYEQFF.

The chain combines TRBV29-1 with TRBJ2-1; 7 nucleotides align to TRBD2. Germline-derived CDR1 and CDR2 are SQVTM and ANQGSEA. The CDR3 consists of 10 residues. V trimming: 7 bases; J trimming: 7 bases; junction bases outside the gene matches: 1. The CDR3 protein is CSGGGNEQFF. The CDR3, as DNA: TGCAGCGGGGGGGGGAATGAGCAGTTCTTC.

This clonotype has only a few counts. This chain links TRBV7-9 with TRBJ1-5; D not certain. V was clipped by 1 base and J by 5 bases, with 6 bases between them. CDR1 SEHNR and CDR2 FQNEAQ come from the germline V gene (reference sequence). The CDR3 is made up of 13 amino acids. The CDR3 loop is CASSLDFDQPQHF. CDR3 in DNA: TGTGCCAGCAGCTTAGATTTTGATCAGCCCCAGCATTTT.

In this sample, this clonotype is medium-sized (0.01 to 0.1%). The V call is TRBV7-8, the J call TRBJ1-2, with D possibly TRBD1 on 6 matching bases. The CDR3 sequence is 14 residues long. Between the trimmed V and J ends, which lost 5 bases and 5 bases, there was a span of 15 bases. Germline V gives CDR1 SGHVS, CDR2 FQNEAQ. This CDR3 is CASSPTGQSYGYTF. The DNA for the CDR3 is TGTGCCAGCAGCCCCACCGGACAGAGTTATGGCTACACCTTC.

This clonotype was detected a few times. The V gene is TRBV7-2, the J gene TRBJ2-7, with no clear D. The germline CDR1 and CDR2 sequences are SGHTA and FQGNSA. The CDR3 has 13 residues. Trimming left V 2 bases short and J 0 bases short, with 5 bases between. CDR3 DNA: TGTGCCAGCAGCTTAAGTACCTCCTACGAGCAGTACTTC. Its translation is CASSLSTSYEQYF.

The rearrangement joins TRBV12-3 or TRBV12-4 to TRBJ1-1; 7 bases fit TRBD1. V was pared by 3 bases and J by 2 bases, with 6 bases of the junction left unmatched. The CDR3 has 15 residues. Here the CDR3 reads CASSFRQGVNTEAFF. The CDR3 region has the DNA TGTGCCAGCAGTTTTCGGCAGGGGGTAAACACTGAAGCTTTCTTT.

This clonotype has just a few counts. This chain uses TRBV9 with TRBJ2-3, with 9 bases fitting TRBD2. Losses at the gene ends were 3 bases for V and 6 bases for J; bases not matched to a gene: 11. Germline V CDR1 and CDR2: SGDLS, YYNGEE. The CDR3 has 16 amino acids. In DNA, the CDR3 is TGTGCCAGCAGCGCAGAAGGACTAGCGTGGAAGGATACGCAGTATTTT. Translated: CASSAEGLAWKDTQYF.

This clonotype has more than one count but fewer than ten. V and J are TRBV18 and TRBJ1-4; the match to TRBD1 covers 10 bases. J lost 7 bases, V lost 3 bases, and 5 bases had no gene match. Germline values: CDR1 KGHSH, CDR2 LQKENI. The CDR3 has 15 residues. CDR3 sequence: CASSPGQGSAEKLFF. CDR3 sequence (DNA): TGTGCCAGCTCACCGGGACAGGGGTCGGCTGAAAAACTGTTTTTT.